Each of the 24 T cell receptor beta chains below was sequenced from the same sample in a study of T cell clones after liver transplantation. Some clones are missing from TCRdb's copy, which holds only in-frame ones; the method was immunoSEQ multiplex PCR. The sample shows around 76,000 clones, around 80% of them seen only once. Source: CD4+ T cells from blood, taken 12 months after liver transplant. The receptors stem from a human patient who received a liver transplant. A share of the T cells may be of graft donor origin.

The V gene is TRBV27, the J gene TRBJ2-7; D unclear. The germline V gene encodes CDR1 MNHEY and CDR2 SMNVEV (reference sequence). The CDR3 length is 13 residues. The germline V and J ends were trimmed by 2 bases and 3 bases, with 8 bases remaining between them. DNA of the CDR3: TGTGCCAGCAGTTTACGGACCGACTACGAGCAGTACTTC. It codes for CASSLRTDYEQYF.

The chain recombines TRBV7-8 with TRBJ2-7; possibly TRBD2 for D (5 bases). Trimming took 0 bases from V and 3 from J, leaving 15 bases between them. The CDR3 is 16 residues long. Germline CDR1 SGHVS, CDR2 FQNEAQ. The CDR3 sequence: CASSLAWASLYYEQYF. For the CDR3, the DNA is TGTGCCAGCAGCTTAGCGTGGGCTAGCCTCTACTACGAGCAGTACTTC.

The chain recombines TRBV5-1 with TRBJ2-7, with D perhaps assigned TRBD1 or TRBD2 (5 bases each). V was shortened by 5 bases and J by 2 bases, with 8 bases between the two germline ends. CDR1 and CDR2 from the germline V gene are SGHRS and YFSETQ. The CDR3 spans 12 residues. CDR3 nucleotide sequence: TGCGCCAGCAGTAGGGGAGCCTACGAGCAGTACTTC. Protein sequence: CASSRGAYEQYF.

V is TRBV28 and J is TRBJ2-1; 10 bases are shared with TRBD1. Germline CDR1 is MDHEN and CDR2 is SYDVKM. CDR3 length: 16 residues. V was clipped by 5 bases and J by 9 bases; unmatched bases: 13. DNA of the CDR3: TGTGCCAGCAGTCGTCGCGGGACAGGGGCTTTTGGTGAGCAGTTCTTC. It is translated as CASSRRGTGAFGEQFF.

The V call is TRBV5-5, the J call TRBJ2-7, with D possibly being TRBD2 (5 bases). Trimming removed 1 base at V and 4 bases at J, with 9 bases between. This CDR3 is 13 amino acids long. Germline V gives CDR1 SGHKS, CDR2 YYEKEE (reference sequence). The CDR3 reads CASSLSPGYEQYF. CDR3 DNA sequence: TGTGCCAGCAGCTTGAGCCCGGGATACGAGCAGTACTTC. Full variable domain (missing parts from reference TRBV5-5 and TRBJ2-7): DAGVTQSPTHLIKTRGQQVTLRCSPISGHKSVSWYQQVLGQGPQFIFQYYEKEERGRGNFPDRFSARQFPNYSSELNVNALLLGDSALYLCASSLSPGYEQYFGPGTRLTVT.

The count of this clone is one. The rearrangement uses TRBV5-1 and TRBJ1-3, with D tentatively TRBD1 (5 bases). Trimming shortened V by 4 bases and J by 0 bases, and 11 bases separated the two germline ends. The CDR3 runs 15 residues. CDR1 is SGHRS and CDR2 is YFSETQ in the germline V gene. The CDR3 DNA follows: TGCGCCAGCAGCGCGGGGACCTTCTCTGGAAACACCATATATTTT. Protein: CASSAGTFSGNTIYF.

The J gene is TRBJ2-3, the V gene TRBV30; TRBD2 matches 10 bases. This CDR3 is built from 15 residues. CDR1 is GTSNPN, CDR2 SVGIG, per germline (reference sequence). V dropped 0 bases and J dropped 5; count of bases not matched to a gene: 5. The DNA for the CDR3 is TGTGCCTGGAGTGTAAGGGTAGCGGGAGGAGATACGCAGTATTTT. Encoded protein: CAWSVRVAGGDTQYF. The variable domain in full, completed from reference TRBV30 and TRBJ2-3, reads SQTIHQWPATLVQPVGSPLSLECTVEGTSNPNLYWYRQAAGRGLQLLFYSVGIGQISSEVPQNLSASRPQDRQFILSSKKLLLSDSGFYLCAWSVRVAGGDTQYFGPGTRLTVL.

This sequence joins TRBV7-9 and TRBJ1-1; D is unclear. Germline loops: CDR1 SEHNR, CDR2 FQNEAQ (reference sequence). The CDR3 extends over 14 amino acids. V was shortened by 5 bases and J by 4 bases, with 14 bases between the two germline ends. The CDR3 spells CASSESAGSTEAFF. Written as DNA, the CDR3 is TGTGCCAGCAGCGAGTCGGCGGGGAGCACTGAAGCTTTCTTT.

This clone was counted only a few times. The gene calls are TRBV4-1 and TRBJ1-3; possibly TRBD1 for D (5 bases). CDR1 and CDR2 from the germline V gene are MGHRA and YSYEKL. V was cut by 1 base and J by 7 bases, with 11 bases left in between. The CDR3 has 14 residues. The CDR3 DNA reads TGCGCCAGCAGCCAAGGGCAGGGCATGAACACCATATATTTT. Protein product: CASSQGQGMNTIYF.

V gene TRBV5-1 combines with J gene TRBJ2-7; the D call may be TRBD1 or TRBD2 (6 bases each). The CDR3 extends over 13 amino acids. Trimming pared 3 bases from V and 4 bases from J, leaving 11 bases between. CDR1 is SGHRS and CDR2 is YFSETQ in the germline V gene. The CDR3, as DNA: TGCGCCAGCAGCTCGGGGGCGTCGTACGAGCAGTACTTC. It encodes CASSSGASYEQYF.

The chain combines TRBV19 with TRBJ2-3; D is perhaps TRBD2 (5 bases). With 2 bases removed from V and 7 bases from J, the gap between germline ends came to 19 bases. The CDR3 is made up of 16 amino acids. Germline loops: CDR1 LNHDA, CDR2 SQIVND (reference sequence). The CDR3 is CASSIKPEGSLNTQYF. DNA for the CDR3: TGTGCCAGTAGTATAAAACCCGAGGGATCCTTAAATACGCAGTATTTT.

This rearrangement joins TRBV5-1 to TRBJ2-3, with TRBD2 matching 15 bases. Germline CDR1 SGHRS, CDR2 YFSETQ. This CDR3 is 17 amino acids long. The junction had 6 bases not matched to a gene; V was cut back by 0 bases and J by 7 bases. DNA of the CDR3: TGCGCCAGCAGCTTGGATGGGGGACTAGCGGGAGGAAATACGCAGTATTTT. As protein: CASSLDGGLAGGNTQYF.

Here the CDR3 reads CASSLIVGVQGTDTQYF. In nucleotides, the CDR3 is TGTGCCAGCAGCTTAATAGTAGGAGTACAAGGGACAGATACGCAGTATTTT. V and J are TRBV7-2 and TRBJ2-3; no firm D call. The V end was cut by 2 bases, the J end by 3 bases, with 18 bases between. Germline CDR1 SGHTA, CDR2 FQGNSA. There are 17 residues in the CDR3.

The J gene is TRBJ2-7, the V gene TRBV2, with D uncertain. The ends were cut back, 2 bases at V and 4 bases at J, with 3 bases in the middle. The CDR3 totals 11 residues. In germline, CDR1 is SNHLY, CDR2 FYNNEI. In DNA, the CDR3 is TGTGCCAGCAGTGAAAGATACGAGCAGTACTTC. Amino acids: CASSERYEQYF.

The chain carries TRBV27 and TRBJ1-1, with 7 bases fitting TRBD1. CDR3 length equals 14 residues. Germline CDR1 and CDR2: MNHEY and SMNVEV (reference sequence). V gave up 3 bases and J gave up 1 base; unmatched junction bases: 2. The CDR3 loop reads CASSFRGKNTEAFF. CDR3 in DNA: TGTGCCAGCAGTTTCAGGGGGAAGAACACTGAAGCTTTCTTT.

V and J are TRBV5-1 and TRBJ1-4, with 7 bases lining up with TRBD1. The germline CDR1 and CDR2 sequences are SGHRS and YFSETQ. This CDR3 comprises 15 residues. The V and J ends lost 4 bases and 7 bases, in that order; junction bases with no gene match: 10. The CDR3 spells CASSVLTGVGEKLFF. The DNA for the CDR3 is TGCGCCAGCAGCGTCCTAACAGGGGTTGGTGAAAAACTGTTTTTT.

The gene calls are TRBV27 and TRBJ2-2, with D possibly being TRBD1 or TRBD2 (6 bases each). The ends were cut back, 6 bases at V and 5 bases at J, with 13 bases in the middle. The CDR3 runs 14 residues. Germline values: CDR1 MNHEY, CDR2 SMNVEV (reference sequence). The DNA of the CDR3 is TGTGCCAGCAGCTGGGGGGCGCGTACCGGGGAGCTGTTTTTT. The encoded protein is CASSWGARTGELFF.

The rearrangement links TRBV10-2 to TRBJ2-3; D not certain. Germline V gives CDR1 WSHSY, CDR2 SAAADI. V shed 1 base and J shed 13 bases, with 12 bases lying between them. This CDR3 has 12 residues. CDR3 loop: CASSEFDFLKYF. The CDR3 DNA reads as TGCGCCAGCAGTGAGTTTGACTTCTTAAAGTATTTT.

The chain combines TRBV10-3 with TRBJ1-2; maybe TRBD1 (5 bases). This CDR3 spans 13 amino acids. The V gene lost 4 bases and the J gene lost 2 bases, with 8 bases spanning the gap. Germline values: CDR1 ENHRY, CDR2 SYGVKD. The CDR3 is CAISGRGNYGYTF. In DNA form, the CDR3 reads TGTGCCATCAGTGGGAGGGGCAACTATGGCTACACCTTC.

This clone appeared a few times. The chain recombines TRBV14 with TRBJ2-7; maybe TRBD1 (5 bases). From germline, CDR1 is SGHDN and CDR2 FVKESK. The germline V and J ends were trimmed by 3 bases and 4 bases, with 10 bases remaining between them. This CDR3 comprises 13 residues. The CDR3 DNA is TGTGCCAGCAGCCAGATGAGACAGTACGAGCAGTACTTC. Translating it yields CASSQMRQYEQYF.

This clone was seen a few times. The V and J genes are TRBV5-1 and TRBJ1-5; weak D call: TRBD1 (5 bases). Germline V gene sequence: CDR1 SGHRS, CDR2 YFSETQ. V was cut by 1 base and J by 2 bases, with 10 bases left in between. The length of the CDR3 is 15 residues. The CDR3 loop reads CASSLLGDGNQPQHF. CDR3 in DNA: TGCGCCAGCAGCTTGTTAGGGGACGGCAATCAGCCCCAGCATTTT.

This sequence joins TRBV28 and TRBJ1-2, with D unclear. Per the germline V gene, CDR1 is MDHEN and CDR2 is SYDVKM. Trimming removed 7 bases at V and 2 bases at J, with 14 bases between. CDR3 length: 14 amino acids. The CDR3, as DNA: TGTGCCAGCACCAACGGCGAGGCAAACTATGGCTACACCTTC. It yields the protein CASTNGEANYGYTF.

This clone was seen only a few times. The V call is TRBV10-3, the J call TRBJ1-4; 9 bases align to TRBD1. The CDR3 loop spans 14 amino acids. Germline values: CDR1 ENHRY, CDR2 SYGVKD. The trim removed 10 bases at V and 7 bases at J, leaving 10 bases unmatched. The CDR3 sequence: CATGGQGSSEKLFF. Here the CDR3 DNA reads TGTGCCACGGGTGGACAGGGGAGCAGTGAAAAACTGTTTTTT.

This clone showed up just once. The rearrangement links TRBV7-6 to TRBJ1-5; 9 bases agree with TRBD1. The V gene's germline CDR1 is SGHVS and CDR2 FNYEAQ. The ends lost 5 bases at V and 7 bases at J; junction bases unmatched: 9. This CDR3 region has 15 residues. CDR3 residues: CASSAGTGIGQPQHF. The CDR3 DNA sequence: TGTGCCAGCAGCGCCGGGACAGGGATCGGACAGCCCCAGCATTTT.